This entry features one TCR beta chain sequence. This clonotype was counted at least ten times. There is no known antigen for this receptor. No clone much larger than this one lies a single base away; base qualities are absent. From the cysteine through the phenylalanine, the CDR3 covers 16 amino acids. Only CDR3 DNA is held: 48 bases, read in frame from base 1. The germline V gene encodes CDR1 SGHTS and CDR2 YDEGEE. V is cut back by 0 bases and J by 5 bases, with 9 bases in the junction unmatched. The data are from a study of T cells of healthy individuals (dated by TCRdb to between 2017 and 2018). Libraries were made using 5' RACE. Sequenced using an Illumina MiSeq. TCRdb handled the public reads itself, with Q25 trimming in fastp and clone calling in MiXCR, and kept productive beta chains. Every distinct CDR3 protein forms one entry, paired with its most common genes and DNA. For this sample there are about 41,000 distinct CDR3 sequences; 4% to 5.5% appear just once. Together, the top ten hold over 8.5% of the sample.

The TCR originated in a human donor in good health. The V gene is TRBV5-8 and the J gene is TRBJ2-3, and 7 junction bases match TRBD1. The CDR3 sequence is CASSLGTGARGDTQYF. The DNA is TGTGCCAGCAGCTTGGGTACAGGGGCAAGAGGAGATACGCAGTATTTT.